This T cell receptor (beta chain) was recorded in a study of T-cell memory formation after mild COVID-19. Germline-derived CDR1 and CDR2 are SEHNR and FQNEAQ (reference sequence). V was clipped by 2 bases and J by 5 bases; unmatched bases: 6. This CDR3 spans 14 amino acids. MiXCR was run by TCRdb on the 5' RACE reads, yielding one entry per CDR3 protein. The sample has more than 120,000 distinct CDR3 sequences; 15% to 20% are singletons. The sequenced material came from PBMCs or a T cell subset sorted from them (not recorded which). The origin of this receptor is an adult woman who had mild COVID-19 (a few samples of this study predate the infection). Cell type and time point are not known. The chain couples TRBV7-9 to TRBJ2-7; 7 nucleotides agree with TRBD2. The CDR3 sequence: CASSLTAGEHEQYF. The CDR3 nucleotides read TGTGCCAGCAGCTTAACCGCGGGAGAGCACGAGCAGTACTTC.